The source of this TCR beta chain is a study of CD8 T cells in Susac syndrome. The RNA input was about 0.5 to 1 ug, and it was reverse transcribed with random hexamers. The CDR3 of TCR beta was amplified by immunoSEQ multiplex PCR across 54 Vbeta and 13 Jbeta. TCRdb re-analysed the immunoSEQ multiplex PCR reads in MiXCR, keeping a single row per CDR3 protein. The data contain some 400,000 distinct CDR3 sequences, approximately 85% of them singletons. The multiple sclerosis control group was made up of treatment-naive patients with stable or active relapsing-remitting disease. The V segment lost 3 bases and the J segment 4 bases; nucleotides outside the gene matches: 4. This CDR3 has 14 amino acids. Germline CDR1 and CDR2: SGHTA and FQGNSA.

This chain connects TRBV7-2 to TRBJ2-3, with 7 nucleotides matching TRBD2. Sequenced input: CD8+ T cells from PBMCs. The sequence was obtained from a human donor with multiple sclerosis. The CDR3 region is CASSLGGSPDTQYF. CDR3 DNA: TGTGCCAGCAGCTTGGGCGGGAGCCCAGATACGCAGTATTTT.